What follows is one TCR beta chain and its context. This sample is part of a study of blood T cell repertoires in COVID-19. Study-wide background: Samples representing acute and convalescent COVID-19 were sourced from the United States, Italy and Spain.

Original processing notes: Reference gene primer amplification gave estimated nucleated cell counts. Using immunoSEQ multiplex PCR, the repertoire was profiled, and TCRdb retains in-frame clones only, with some absent. The D gene and trimming were derived from the DNA, and the V and J assignments and clone size from that table. The data contain some 700,000 clones, about 90% of them singletons. Deletions cut 1 base from V and 4 bases from J, with 14 bases between. The CDR3 length is 15 residues. Germline CDR1 MNHNS, CDR2 SASEGT. Sequences were obtained from peripheral blood. The chain couples TRBV6-1 to TRBJ2-7; no clear D gene. The sequence was collected from a woman between 18 and 29 years old with acute or convalescent COVID-19. The CDR3 DNA sequence: TGTGCCAGCAGTGAAGTGGAGACTGAGTGGTACGAGCAGTACTTC. Translation gives CASSEVETEWYEQYF.